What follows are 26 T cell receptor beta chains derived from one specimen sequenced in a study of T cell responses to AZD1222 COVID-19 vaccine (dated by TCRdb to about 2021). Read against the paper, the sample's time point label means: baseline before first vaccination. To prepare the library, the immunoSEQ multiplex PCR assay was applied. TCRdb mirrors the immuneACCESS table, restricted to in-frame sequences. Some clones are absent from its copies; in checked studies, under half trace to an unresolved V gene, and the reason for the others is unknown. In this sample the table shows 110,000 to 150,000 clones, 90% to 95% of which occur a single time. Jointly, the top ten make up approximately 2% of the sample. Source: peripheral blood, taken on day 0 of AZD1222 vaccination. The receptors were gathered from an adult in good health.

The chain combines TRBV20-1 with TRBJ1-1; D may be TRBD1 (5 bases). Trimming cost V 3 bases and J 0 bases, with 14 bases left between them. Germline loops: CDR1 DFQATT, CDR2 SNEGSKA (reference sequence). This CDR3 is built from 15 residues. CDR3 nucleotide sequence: TGCAGTGCTAGTCACTCCGGGACGGTGAACACTGAAGCTTTCTTT. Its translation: CSASHSGTVNTEAFF.

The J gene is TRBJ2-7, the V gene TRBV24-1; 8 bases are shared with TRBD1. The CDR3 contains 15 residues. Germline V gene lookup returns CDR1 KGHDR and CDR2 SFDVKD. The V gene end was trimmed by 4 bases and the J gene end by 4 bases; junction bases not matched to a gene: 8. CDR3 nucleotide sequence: TGTGCCACCAGTGAAGCAGGGGGCGCGGGATACGAGCAGTACTTC. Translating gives CATSEAGGAGYEQYF.

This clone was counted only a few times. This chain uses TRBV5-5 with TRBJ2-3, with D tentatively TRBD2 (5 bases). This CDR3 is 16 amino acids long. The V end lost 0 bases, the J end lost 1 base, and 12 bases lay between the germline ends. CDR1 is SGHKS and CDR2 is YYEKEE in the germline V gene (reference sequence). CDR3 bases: TGTGCCAGCAGCTTGGGAGGGCTTGGCGGCACAGATACGCAGTATTTT. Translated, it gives CASSLGGLGGTDTQYF.

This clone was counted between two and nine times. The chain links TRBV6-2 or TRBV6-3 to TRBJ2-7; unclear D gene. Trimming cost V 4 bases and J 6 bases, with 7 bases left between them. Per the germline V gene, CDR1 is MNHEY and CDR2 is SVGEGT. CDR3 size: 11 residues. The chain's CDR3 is CASSSGPEQYF. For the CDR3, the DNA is TGTGCCAGCAGTTCCGGGCCCGAGCAGTACTTC.

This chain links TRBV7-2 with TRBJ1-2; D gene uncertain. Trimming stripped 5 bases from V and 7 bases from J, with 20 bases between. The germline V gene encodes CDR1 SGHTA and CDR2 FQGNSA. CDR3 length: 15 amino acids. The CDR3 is CASSASLSGVSGYTF. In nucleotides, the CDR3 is TGTGCCAGCAGCGCCAGTTTGTCCGGGGTGAGTGGCTACACCTTC.

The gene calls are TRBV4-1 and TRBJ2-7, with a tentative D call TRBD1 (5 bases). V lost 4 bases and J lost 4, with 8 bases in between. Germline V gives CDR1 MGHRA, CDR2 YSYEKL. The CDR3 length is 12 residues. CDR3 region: CASSRDSYEQYF. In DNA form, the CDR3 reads TGCGCCAGCAGCCGAGACAGTTACGAGCAGTACTTC.

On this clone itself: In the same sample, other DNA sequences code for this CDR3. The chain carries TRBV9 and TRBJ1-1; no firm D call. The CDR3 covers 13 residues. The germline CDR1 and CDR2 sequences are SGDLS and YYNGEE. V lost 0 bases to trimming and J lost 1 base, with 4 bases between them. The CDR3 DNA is TGTGCCAGCAGCGTAGCTGCGAACACTGAAGCTTTCTTT. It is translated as CASSVAANTEAFF.

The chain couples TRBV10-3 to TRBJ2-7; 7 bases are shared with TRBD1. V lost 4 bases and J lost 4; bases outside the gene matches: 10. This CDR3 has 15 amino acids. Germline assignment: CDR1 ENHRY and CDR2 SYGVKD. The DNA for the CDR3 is TGTGCCATCAGTGGGAGACAGGGTCCCTCTTACGAGCAGTACTTC. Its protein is CAISGRQGPSYEQYF.

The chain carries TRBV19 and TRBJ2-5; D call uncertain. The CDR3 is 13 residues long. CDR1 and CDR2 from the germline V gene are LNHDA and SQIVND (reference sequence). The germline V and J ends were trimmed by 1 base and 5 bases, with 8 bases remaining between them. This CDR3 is CASSIGGRETQYF. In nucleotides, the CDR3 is TGTGCCAGTAGTATAGGTGGAAGGGAGACCCAGTACTTC.

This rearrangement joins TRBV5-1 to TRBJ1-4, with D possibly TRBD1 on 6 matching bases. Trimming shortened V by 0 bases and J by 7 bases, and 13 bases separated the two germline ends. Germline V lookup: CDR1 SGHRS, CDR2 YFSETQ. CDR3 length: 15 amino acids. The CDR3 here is CASSLVQGYGEKLFF. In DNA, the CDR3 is TGCGCCAGCAGCTTGGTGCAGGGGTACGGTGAAAAACTGTTTTTT.

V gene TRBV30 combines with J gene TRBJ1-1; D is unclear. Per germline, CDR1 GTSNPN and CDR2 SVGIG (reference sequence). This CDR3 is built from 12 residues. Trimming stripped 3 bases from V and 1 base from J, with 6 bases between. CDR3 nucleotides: TGTGCCTGGAGCCCCAGGAACACTGAAGCTTTCTTT. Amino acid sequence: CAWSPRNTEAFF.

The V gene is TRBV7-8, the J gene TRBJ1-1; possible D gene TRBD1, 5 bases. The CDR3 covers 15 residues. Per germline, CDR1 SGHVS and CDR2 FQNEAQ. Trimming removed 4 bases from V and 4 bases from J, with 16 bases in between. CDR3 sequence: CASSSAGRATTEAFF. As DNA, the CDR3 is TGTGCCAGCAGCTCGGCGGGGCGGGCGACCACTGAAGCTTTCTTT.

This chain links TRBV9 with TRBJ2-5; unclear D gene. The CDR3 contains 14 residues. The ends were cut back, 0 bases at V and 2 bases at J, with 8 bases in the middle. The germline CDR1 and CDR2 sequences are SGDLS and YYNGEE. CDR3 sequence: CASSVDHTQETQYF. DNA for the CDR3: TGTGCCAGCAGCGTAGATCACACACAAGAGACCCAGTACTTC.

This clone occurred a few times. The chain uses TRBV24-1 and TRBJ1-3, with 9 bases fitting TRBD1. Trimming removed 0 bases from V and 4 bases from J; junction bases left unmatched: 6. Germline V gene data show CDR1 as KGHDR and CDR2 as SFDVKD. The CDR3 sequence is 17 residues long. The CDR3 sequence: CATSDLVDRGYGNTIYF. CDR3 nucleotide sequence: TGTGCCACCAGTGATTTGGTGGACAGGGGCTACGGAAACACCATATATTTT.

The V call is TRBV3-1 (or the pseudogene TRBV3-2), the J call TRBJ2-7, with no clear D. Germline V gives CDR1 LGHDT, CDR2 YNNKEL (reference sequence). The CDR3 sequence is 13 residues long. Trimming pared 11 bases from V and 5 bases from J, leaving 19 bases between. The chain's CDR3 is CAPPPPQIHEQYF. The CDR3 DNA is TGTGCCCCGCCCCCGCCCCAGATCCACGAGCAGTACTTC.

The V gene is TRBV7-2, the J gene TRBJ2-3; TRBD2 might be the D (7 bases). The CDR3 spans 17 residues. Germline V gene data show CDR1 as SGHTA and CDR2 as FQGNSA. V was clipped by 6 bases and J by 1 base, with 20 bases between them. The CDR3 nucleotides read TGTGCCAGCAGTTCAACGGTGGGCGGGGGCCGCACAGATACGCAGTATTTT. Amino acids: CASSSTVGGGRTDTQYF.

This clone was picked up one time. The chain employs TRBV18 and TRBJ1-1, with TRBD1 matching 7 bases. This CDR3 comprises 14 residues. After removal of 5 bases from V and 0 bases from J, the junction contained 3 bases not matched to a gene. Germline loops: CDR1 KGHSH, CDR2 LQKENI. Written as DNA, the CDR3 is TGTGCCAGCTCATCAGGGGGGTTGAACACTGAAGCTTTCTTT. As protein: CASSSGGLNTEAFF. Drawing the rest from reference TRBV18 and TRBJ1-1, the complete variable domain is NAGVMQNPRHLVRRRGQEARLRCSPMKGHSHVYWYRQLPEEGLKFMVYLQKENIIDESGMPKERFSAEFPKEGPSILRIQQVVRGDSAAYFCASSSGGLNTEAFFGQGTRLTVV.

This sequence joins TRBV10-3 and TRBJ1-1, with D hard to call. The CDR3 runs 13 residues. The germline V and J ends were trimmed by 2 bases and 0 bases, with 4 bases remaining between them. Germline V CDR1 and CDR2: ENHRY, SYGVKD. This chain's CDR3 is CAISEIVNTEAFF. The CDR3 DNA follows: TGTGCCATCAGTGAGATAGTGAACACTGAAGCTTTCTTT.

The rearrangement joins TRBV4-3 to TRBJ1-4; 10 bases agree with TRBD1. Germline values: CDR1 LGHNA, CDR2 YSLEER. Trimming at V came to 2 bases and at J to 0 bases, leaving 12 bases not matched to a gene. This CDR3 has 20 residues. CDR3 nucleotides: TGCGCCAGCAGCCAATCGGGACAGGGGCGTCGGCCTGCAACTAATGAAAAACTGTTTTTT. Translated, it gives CASSQSGQGRRPATNEKLFF.

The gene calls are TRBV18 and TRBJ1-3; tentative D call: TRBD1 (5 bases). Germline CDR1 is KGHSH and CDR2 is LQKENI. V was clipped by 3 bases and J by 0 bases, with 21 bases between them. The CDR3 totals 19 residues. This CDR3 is CASSPYLSRGRTSGNTIYF. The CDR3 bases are TGTGCCAGCTCACCCTATTTGAGCCGGGGACGTACCTCTGGAAACACCATATATTTT.

CDR3 in amino acids: CASSPLSQDTQYF. The DNA of the CDR3 is TGCGCCAGCAGCCCCCTCAGTCAGGATACGCAGTATTTT. The genes are TRBV5-1 and TRBJ2-3; no reliable D call. The CDR3 spans 13 residues. CDR1 is SGHRS and CDR2 is YFSETQ in the germline V gene. V shed 4 bases and J shed 6 bases, with 12 bases lying between them.

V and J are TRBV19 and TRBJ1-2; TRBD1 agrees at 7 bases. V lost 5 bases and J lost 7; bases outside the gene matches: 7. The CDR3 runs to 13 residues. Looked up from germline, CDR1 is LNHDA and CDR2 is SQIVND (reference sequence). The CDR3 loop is CASSLGTVAGYTF. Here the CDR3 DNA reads TGTGCCAGTAGTCTGGGGACAGTGGCTGGCTACACCTTC.

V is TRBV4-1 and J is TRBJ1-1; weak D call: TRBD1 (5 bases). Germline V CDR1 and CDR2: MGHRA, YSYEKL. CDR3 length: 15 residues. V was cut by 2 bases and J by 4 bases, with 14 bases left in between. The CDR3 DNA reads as TGCGCCAGCAGCCAACTCCGGGGGTTGAGCACTGAAGCTTTCTTT. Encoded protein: CASSQLRGLSTEAFF.

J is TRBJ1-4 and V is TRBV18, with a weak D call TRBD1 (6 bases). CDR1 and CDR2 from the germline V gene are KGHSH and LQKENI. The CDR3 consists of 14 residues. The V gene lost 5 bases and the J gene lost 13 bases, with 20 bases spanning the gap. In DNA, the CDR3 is TGTGCCAGCTCAACCGACGGGACATGGAACCCACTGTTTTTT. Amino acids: CASSTDGTWNPLFF.

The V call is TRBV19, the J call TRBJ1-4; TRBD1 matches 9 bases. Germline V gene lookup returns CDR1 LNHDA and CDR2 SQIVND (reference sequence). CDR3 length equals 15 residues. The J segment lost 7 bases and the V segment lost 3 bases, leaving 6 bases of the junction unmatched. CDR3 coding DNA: TGTGCCAGTAGTATTTCTGGGACAGGGCTTGAAAAACTGTTTTTT. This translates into CASSISGTGLEKLFF. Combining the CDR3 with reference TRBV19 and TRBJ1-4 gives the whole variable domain DGGITQSPKYLFRKEGQNVTLSCEQNLNHDAMYWYRQDPGQGLRLIYYSQIVNDFQKGDIAEGYSVSREKKESFPLTVTSAQKNPTAFYLCASSISGTGLEKLFFGSGTQLSVL.

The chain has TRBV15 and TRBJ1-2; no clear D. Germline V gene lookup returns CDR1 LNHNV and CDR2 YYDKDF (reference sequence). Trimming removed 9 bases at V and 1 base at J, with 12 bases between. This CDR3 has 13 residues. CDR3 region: CATSEGRNYGYTF. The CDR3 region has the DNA TGTGCCACTAGCGAGGGCCGTAACTATGGCTACACCTTC.